Below are 20 T cell receptor beta chains sequenced from a single sample in a study of T cells in Graves' hyperthyroidism and ophthalmopathy. Amplification yielded TCR beta CDR3 regions, with RNA transcripts as the source. The TCR CDR3 was amplified in a first-round RT-PCR using the HTBI primer set. One entry per CDR3 protein, called by TCRdb with MiXCR from the multiplex PCR reads. The sample carries around 600,000 distinct CDR3 sequences, 12% to 15% recorded once. Sample: blood. The receptors were gathered from a woman aged 18-35 years with Graves' ophthalmopathy.

The gene calls are TRBV7-9 and TRBJ2-6, with 10 bases that match TRBD1. This CDR3 has 16 amino acids. The J segment lost 8 bases and the V segment lost 5 bases, leaving 9 bases of the junction unmatched. CDR1 is SEHNR and CDR2 is FQNEAQ in the germline V gene (reference sequence). The CDR3 here is CASSPYPGQGSNVLTF. The DNA of the CDR3 is TGTGCCAGCAGCCCCTATCCGGGACAGGGGTCCAACGTCCTGACTTTC.

This clonotype has at least ten counts. The chain is built from TRBV4-1 and TRBJ2-5; 7 bases fit TRBD2. In germline, CDR1 is MGHRA, CDR2 YSYEKL. The CDR3 runs 17 residues. With 1 base clipped from V and 1 base from J, the junction kept 9 bases outside the gene matches. CDR3 sequence (DNA): TGCGCCAGCAGCCAAGCAATGCCCGGGACTACCCAAGAGACCCAGTACTTC. Encoded protein: CASSQAMPGTTQETQYF.

This clonotype showed up just a few times. V usage is TRBV9 and J usage is TRBJ1-6, with unresolved D. With 0 bases removed from V and 9 bases from J, the gap between germline ends came to 13 bases. Germline assignment: CDR1 SGDLS and CDR2 YYNGEE. The CDR3 is made up of 15 amino acids. The CDR3 spells CASSVDLGLGSPLHF. DNA for the CDR3: TGTGCCAGCAGCGTAGACCTAGGGCTGGGTTCACCCCTCCACTTT. The full variable domain, its missing parts supplied by reference TRBV9 and TRBJ1-6, is DSGVTQTPKHLITATGQRVTLRCSPRSGDLSVYWYQQSLDQGLQFLIQYYNGEERAKGNILERFSAQQFPDLHSELNLSSLELGDSALYFCASSVDLGLGSPLHFGNGTRLTVT.

About this clonotype itself: This clone may be a read error of a much larger clone one base away. The CDR3: CVSSGDMSTEAFF. CDR3 DNA: TGTGTCAGCAGTGGCGACATGAGCACTGAAGCTTTCTTT. The chain employs TRBV2 and TRBJ1-1; D remains ambiguous. This CDR3 comprises 13 residues. Germline lookup yields CDR1 SNHLY and CDR2 FYNNEI.

This clonotype was detected a few times. The gene calls are TRBV19 and TRBJ2-3; D possibly corresponds to TRBD2 (6 bases). CDR3 length: 14 residues. The V end lost 7 bases, the J end lost 2 bases, and 13 bases lay between the germline ends. Germline V gene data show CDR1 as LNHDA and CDR2 as SQIVND (reference sequence). Written as DNA, the CDR3 is TGTGCCAGTACGGGTACGGGAGACACAGATACGCAGTATTTT. Its protein product is CASTGTGDTDTQYF.

This clonotype was detected once. The gene calls are TRBV18 and TRBJ1-2; D perhaps matches TRBD1 (6 bases). Trimming stripped 1 base from V and 7 bases from J, with 10 bases between. CDR1 is KGHSH, CDR2 LQKENI, per germline. This CDR3 region has 13 residues. CDR3 amino acids: CASSPRQVGGYTF. In DNA form, the CDR3 reads TGTGCCAGCTCACCACGACAGGTCGGTGGCTACACCTTC.

This clonotype appeared many times. J is TRBJ2-7 and V is TRBV20-1, with 12 bases fitting TRBD2. The CDR3 has 14 amino acids. The germline CDR1 and CDR2 sequences are DFQATT and SNEGSKA (reference sequence). V was pared by 3 bases and J by 3 bases, with 3 bases of the junction left unmatched. The CDR3 bases are TGCAGTGCTAGGCAACTAGCGGGAGGCTACGAGCAGTACTTC. Encoded protein: CSARQLAGGYEQYF.

Many counts were recorded for this clonotype. The chain is built from TRBV28 and TRBJ1-2; D may be TRBD1 (5 bases). Trimming took 2 bases from V and 8 from J, leaving 12 bases between them. The V gene's germline CDR1 is MDHEN and CDR2 SYDVKM. The CDR3 totals 13 residues. The CDR3 bases are TGTGCCAGCAGTTTAGGGGGACGGCGAGGCTACACCTTC. This gives the protein CASSLGGRRGYTF.

This clonotype was picked up many times. This chain uses TRBV29-1 with TRBJ2-7; D is possibly TRBD1 (6 bases). V lost 6 bases, J lost 2 bases, and 14 bases lay in between. The germline gives CDR1 SQVTM, CDR2 ANQGSEA. This CDR3 region has 13 residues. CDR3 sequence: CSVETTGPYEQYF. The DNA of the CDR3 is TGCAGCGTCGAAACGACAGGACCCTACGAGCAGTACTTC.

This clonotype was found many times. The chain has TRBV6-2 or TRBV6-3 and TRBJ2-7, with D hard to call. The CDR3 runs 12 residues. Trimming shortened V by 5 bases and J by 3 bases, and 8 bases separated the two germline ends. CDR1 is MNHEY, CDR2 SVGEGT, per germline. CDR3 amino acids: CASSPYHYEQYF. CDR3 in DNA: TGTGCCAGCAGTCCATACCACTACGAGCAGTACTTC.

This clonotype was picked up many times. The rearrangement uses TRBV12-3 or TRBV12-4 and TRBJ1-1, with D unclear. The CDR3 has 13 amino acids. Trimming stripped 1 base from V and 4 bases from J, with 7 bases between. CDR3 bases: TGTGCCAGCAGTTTAGGGCAGTTCACTGAAGCTTTCTTT. This gives the protein CASSLGQFTEAFF.

There are many counts of this clonotype. This chain links TRBV20-1 with TRBJ1-1; TRBD1 is a possible D gene (6 bases). Germline loops: CDR1 DFQATT, CDR2 SNEGSKA (reference sequence). The CDR3 has 15 amino acids. Trimming pared 0 bases from V and 1 base from J, leaving 12 bases between. CDR3 sequence: CSARDPLQGNTEAFF. In DNA, the CDR3 is TGCAGTGCTAGAGATCCGTTACAGGGGAACACTGAAGCTTTCTTT.

This CDR3 is CASSATSRGILEGYTF. The CDR3 nucleotides read TGTGCCAGCAGCGCTACCTCTCGGGGGATCCTGGAAGGCTACACCTTC. V and J are TRBV9 and TRBJ1-2; the D gene is possibly TRBD1 (5 bases). Trimming stripped 3 bases from V and 8 bases from J, with 23 bases between. Germline-derived CDR1 and CDR2 are SGDLS and YYNGEE. The CDR3 is 16 amino acids.

There are many counts of this clonotype. The J gene is TRBJ2-3, the V gene TRBV9; 9 bases are shared with TRBD2. CDR1 and CDR2 from the germline V gene are SGDLS and YYNGEE. V was clipped by 0 bases and J by 3 bases; unmatched bases: 5. CDR3 length equals 16 residues. The CDR3 sequence: CASSVEAGGATDTQYF. CDR3 bases: TGTGCCAGCAGCGTAGAGGCGGGAGGGGCGACAGATACGCAGTATTTT.

The rearrangement links TRBV19 to TRBJ2-7; 7 nucleotides match TRBD1. This CDR3 region has 14 residues. The V gene end was trimmed by 3 bases and the J gene end by 6 bases; junction bases not matched to a gene: 8. The germline gives CDR1 LNHDA, CDR2 SQIVND (reference sequence). CDR3 in DNA: TGTGCCAGTAGTATGGGGATACAGGGGCCCGAGCAGTACTTC. This sequence encodes CASSMGIQGPEQYF.

This clonotype was counted ten times or more. The J gene is TRBJ1-2, the V gene TRBV18; 9 bases are a match to TRBD1. Trimming took 5 bases from V and 6 from J; bases not matched to a gene: 10. Germline CDR1 KGHSH, CDR2 LQKENI. The CDR3 has 15 residues. CDR3 nucleotides: TGTGCCAGCTCATCGGACAGGGGAGGCTATGATGGCTACACCTTC. Its protein is CASSSDRGGYDGYTF.

This clonotype was seen repeatedly, ten times or more. Mismatch with germline at one junction end may stem from a read error. The V and J genes are TRBV7-7 and TRBJ2-1, with 7 positions matching TRBD1. Germline V gene data show CDR1 as SSHAT and CDR2 as FNYEAQ (reference sequence). This CDR3 spans 14 amino acids. The CDR3 region is CASSLLRDSNEQFF. The CDR3, as DNA: TGTGCTAGCAGCTTACTCCGGGACAGTAATGAGCAGTTCTTC.

There are a few counts of this clonotype. J is TRBJ2-1 and V is TRBV6-5; TRBD2 aligns across 9 bases. The CDR3 is made up of 17 amino acids. The trim removed 6 bases at V and 4 bases at J, leaving 13 bases unmatched. Germline V gene sequence: CDR1 MNHEY, CDR2 SVGAGI. CDR3 amino acids: CASRLLAGATFYNEQFF. The DNA of the CDR3 is TGTGCCAGCAGATTACTAGCGGGCGCCACCTTTTACAATGAGCAGTTCTTC.

In this sample, this clonotype turned up many times. V is TRBV12-3 or TRBV12-4 and J is TRBJ2-7; D possibly matches TRBD1 or TRBD2 (6 bases each). The V and J ends lost 5 bases and 3 bases respectively, with 20 bases between them. CDR3 length: 16 residues. The CDR3 coding sequence is TGTGCCAGCAGTCCGCGCGGGACACCCCAGCTCTACGAGCAGTACTTC. Its protein product is CASSPRGTPQLYEQYF.

The table lists this clonotype with a few counts. The gene calls are TRBV10-3 and TRBJ2-3, with 10 bases aligning to TRBD2. Germline V gene sequence: CDR1 ENHRY, CDR2 SYGVKD. The CDR3 covers 19 residues. After removal of 6 bases from V and 4 bases from J, the junction contained 19 bases not matched to a gene. The CDR3 loop reads CAIRATSGNTILGADTQYF. The CDR3 nucleotides read TGTGCCATCAGAGCCACTAGCGGGAATACAATCTTGGGGGCAGATACGCAGTATTTT.